Below, 13 T cell receptor beta chains from the same sample are listed, as sequenced in a study of persistence of HIV-infected CD4 T cells. Antigen specificity for these receptors is unknown. Sequencing used immunoSEQ version 4 in survey mode. The data were produced by immunoSEQ multiplex PCR, yet TCRdb's version contains in-frame clones alone and is incomplete. The sample has approximately 46,000 clones, 75% to 90% seen once; the top ten hold about 3.5%. This nonspecific control used anti-CD3/anti-CD28 bead stimulation of CD4+ T cells. Sorting of responding CD4+ T cells relied on upregulated CD40 ligand together with CD69. Sequenced here: CD4+ T cells sorted from PBMCs after approximately 20-hour stimulation, sampled from a patient who received antiretroviral therapy. These receptors all come from an adult woman with HIV who was CMV-seropositive.

This clone was counted between two and nine times. Here the CDR3 reads CASSFTRDRENYGNQPQHF. In nucleotides, the CDR3 is TGTGCCAGTAGTTTCACACGGGACAGGGAAAACTATGGCAATCAGCCCCAGCATTTT. The chain combines TRBV19 with TRBJ1-5; 9 nucleotides align to TRBD1. The V gene's germline CDR1 is LNHDA and CDR2 SQIVND (reference sequence). V shed 5 bases and J 2 bases; nucleotides not matched to a gene: 16. The CDR3 sequence is 19 residues long.

The chain couples TRBV5-1 to TRBJ2-5, with a tentative D call TRBD1 (6 bases). The CDR3 consists of 15 residues. Germline-derived CDR1 and CDR2 are SGHRS and YFSETQ. V lost 5 bases to trimming and J lost 7 bases, with 21 bases between them. The CDR3 bases are TGCGCCAGCAGTCCTTATACAGGGAATGAGGGGACCCAGTACTTC. Encoded protein: CASSPYTGNEGTQYF.

The rearrangement links TRBV28 to TRBJ1-4; D not certain. V shed 2 bases and J shed 0 bases, with 13 bases lying between them. The germline CDR1 and CDR2 sequences are MDHEN and SYDVKM. CDR3 length: 17 amino acids. CDR3 bases: TGTGCCAGCAGTTTAATGGGCCTAACTTCAACTAATGAAAAACTGTTTTTT. Translating gives CASSLMGLTSTNEKLFF.

The CDR3 sequence: CASSYRGGNNYGYTF. CDR3 nucleotide sequence: TGTGCCAGCAGTTACCGGGGAGGGAACAACTATGGCTACACCTTC. This rearrangement joins TRBV6-5 to TRBJ1-2; D remains ambiguous. The germline V gene has CDR1 MNHEY and CDR2 SVGAGI. V shed 2 bases and J shed 2 bases, with 12 bases lying between them. This CDR3 comprises 15 residues.

The chain uses TRBV6-5 and TRBJ2-1; no reliable D call. Per the germline V gene, CDR1 is MNHEY and CDR2 is SVGAGI. The CDR3 contains 15 residues. V lost 0 bases and J lost 9, with 15 bases in between. Here the CDR3 reads CASSYSNGRRSEQFF. CDR3 coding DNA: TGTGCCAGCAGTTACTCGAATGGTAGAAGATCTGAGCAGTTCTTC.

The chain carries TRBV27 and TRBJ1-5, with no clear D. Germline CDR1 MNHEY, CDR2 SMNVEV (reference sequence). The CDR3 spans 14 residues. Trimming removed 5 bases at V and 5 bases at J, with 13 bases between. The CDR3: CASSPGISHQPQHF. Here the CDR3 DNA reads TGTGCCAGCAGTCCTGGGATTTCTCATCAGCCCCAGCATTTT.

This rearrangement joins TRBV9 to TRBJ2-3, with unresolved D. CDR1 SGDLS and CDR2 YYNGEE come from the germline V gene. The CDR3 contains 13 residues. V shed 0 bases and J shed 6 bases, with 8 bases lying between them. CDR3 nucleotide sequence: TGTGCCAGCAGCGTAGCTGATGGGGATACGCAGTATTTT. This codes for CASSVADGDTQYF.

Notes on this clone: Mismatch with germline at one junction end may stem from a read error. The sample contains more than one DNA sequence encoding this CDR3. The genes are TRBV16 and TRBJ2-7, with D possibly being TRBD1 (7 bases). This CDR3 is 13 amino acids long. The V gene's germline CDR1 is KGHSY and CDR2 FQNENV. DNA of the CDR3: TGTGCCAGCAGCCTCGGACAGGACTACGAGCAGTACTTT. It encodes CASSLGQDYEQYF. The whole variable domain, filled in from reference TRBV16 and TRBJ2-7, reads GEEVAQTPKHLVRGEGQKAKLYCAPIKGHSYVFWYQQVLKNEFKFLISFQNENVFDETGMPKERFSAKCLPNSPCSLEIQATKLEDSAVYFCASSLGQDYEQYFGPGTRLTVT.

The V call is TRBV24-1, the J call TRBJ1-2; D is possibly TRBD1 (6 bases). This CDR3 is 13 amino acids long. In germline, CDR1 is KGHDR, CDR2 SFDVKD. V shed 4 bases and J shed 8 bases, with 13 bases lying between them. CDR3 DNA: TGTGCCACCAGTGAGCGGGGGGCAGTCGGCTACACCTTC. Protein product: CATSERGAVGYTF.

The chain is built from TRBV27 and TRBJ1-2; no reliable D call. The CDR3 contains 13 residues. In germline, CDR1 is MNHEY, CDR2 SMNVEV (reference sequence). V was cut by 5 bases and J by 4 bases, with 11 bases left in between. The CDR3 nucleotides read TGTGCCAGCAGTGTCGGGAAGGGCTATGGCTACACCTTC. This sequence encodes CASSVGKGYGYTF.

The V gene is TRBV27, the J gene TRBJ1-6; D is possibly TRBD1 (5 bases). The germline V gene encodes CDR1 MNHEY and CDR2 SMNVEV (reference sequence). CDR3 length: 14 amino acids. Deletions cut 6 bases from V and 5 bases from J, with 11 bases between. In nucleotides, the CDR3 is TGTGCCAGCAGCCTGGGACGGGATAATTCACCCCTCCACTTT. It encodes CASSLGRDNSPLHF.

The chain combines TRBV10-3 with TRBJ1-3; unclear D gene. The germline CDR1 and CDR2 sequences are ENHRY and SYGVKD. The CDR3 covers 16 residues. V was pared by 4 bases and J by 0 bases, with 13 bases between. The chain's CDR3 is CAISAIPQGSGNTIYF. DNA for the CDR3: TGTGCCATCAGTGCCATCCCTCAAGGCTCTGGAAACACCATATATTTT.

This chain uses TRBV24-1 with TRBJ2-1, with D possibly TRBD2 on 6 matching bases. The CDR3 runs 17 residues. V lost 4 bases to trimming and J lost 6 bases, with 21 bases between them. Germline V gene sequence: CDR1 KGHDR, CDR2 SFDVKD. The DNA of the CDR3 is TGTGCCACCAGTGACACCACCGGGACTCATATGACCAATGAGCAGTTCTTC. Encoded protein: CATSDTTGTHMTNEQFF.